The next 9 T cell receptor beta chains were all read from a single sample in a study of blood T cell repertoires in COVID-19. TCRdb keeps only in-frame clones here, not all; method: immunoSEQ multiplex PCR. The sample has 250,000 or so clones, more than 70% seen once. The sample comprised PBMCs or T cells enriched from blood (not recorded which). The receptors were gathered from a woman aged 35 to 49 with acute COVID-19.

This chain uses TRBV2 with TRBJ2-1, with D possibly matching TRBD1 (5 bases). The CDR3 has 11 amino acids. The V gene's germline CDR1 is SNHLY and CDR2 FYNNEI. V was cut by 8 bases and J by 8 bases, with 10 bases left in between. The DNA for the CDR3 is TGTGCCAGCCAAGGGGTTTATGAGCAGTTCTTC. Its protein is CASQGVYEQFF.

This clone has a handful of counts. The gene calls are TRBV19 and TRBJ1-5; 8 bases match TRBD1. This CDR3 is 16 amino acids long. The germline V gene has CDR1 LNHDA and CDR2 SQIVND (reference sequence). V lost 6 bases and J lost 6; bases outside the gene matches: 13. CDR3 protein: CASSTPGTGRIQPQHF. The CDR3 DNA reads as TGTGCCAGTAGCACGCCGGGGACAGGTCGGATTCAGCCCCAGCATTTT. Looking up the rest from reference TRBV19 and TRBJ1-5 gives the full variable domain: DGGITQSPKYLFRKEGQNVTLSCEQNLNHDAMYWYRQDPGQGLRLIYYSQIVNDFQKGDIAEGYSVSREKKESFPLTVTSAQKNPTAFYLCASSTPGTGRIQPQHFGDGTRLSIL.

J is TRBJ1-2 and V is TRBV2; 7 bases map to TRBD1. The V gene's germline CDR1 is SNHLY and CDR2 FYNNEI. CDR3 length: 13 residues. Losses at the gene ends were 8 bases for V and 7 bases for J; bases not matched to a gene: 10. In DNA form, the CDR3 reads TGTGCCAGCGAACAGGGGCCCCCTACTGGCTACACCTTC. Its translation: CASEQGPPTGYTF.

The V gene is TRBV4-2, the J gene TRBJ1-6, with 9 bases matching TRBD1. The germline gives CDR1 LGHNA, CDR2 YNFKEQ. The CDR3 is 15 amino acids. V dropped 4 bases and J dropped 8; count of bases not matched to a gene: 6. The CDR3, as DNA: TGTGCCAGCAGCCCCAGGACAGGGGATTATTCACCCCTCCACTTT. Amino acid sequence: CASSPRTGDYSPLHF.

V usage is TRBV19 and J usage is TRBJ2-7, with D possibly matching TRBD2 (7 bases). Deletions cut 5 bases from V and 5 bases from J, with 16 bases between. This CDR3 contains 14 residues. Germline-derived CDR1 and CDR2 are LNHDA and SQIVND (reference sequence). CDR3 protein: CASSSGGGRNEQYF. The CDR3 bases are TGTGCCAGTAGTTCGGGGGGCGGGCGGAACGAGCAGTACTTC.

The chain employs TRBV4-1 and TRBJ1-2; the D gene is possibly TRBD1 (5 bases). Per germline, CDR1 MGHRA and CDR2 YSYEKL. This CDR3 spans 15 amino acids. V shed 2 bases and J shed 5 bases, with 15 bases lying between them. CDR3 residues: CASSQPLPGQYGYTF. CDR3 DNA sequence: TGCGCCAGCAGCCAACCCCTGCCAGGGCAATATGGCTACACCTTC.

The gene calls are TRBV4-2 and TRBJ1-4; TRBD1 matches 9 bases. The trim removed 4 bases at V and 6 bases at J, leaving 9 bases unmatched. Germline V lookup: CDR1 LGHNA, CDR2 YNFKEQ. The CDR3 loop spans 16 amino acids. The CDR3 loop reads CASSPRGDRVDEKLFF. The CDR3 nucleotides are TGTGCCAGCAGCCCCAGGGGGGACAGGGTGGATGAAAAACTGTTTTTT.

The J gene is TRBJ2-5, the V gene TRBV5-4; 12 nucleotides match TRBD2. The germline V gene encodes CDR1 SGHNT and CDR2 YYREEE (reference sequence). J lost 5 bases, V lost 3 bases, and 8 bases had no gene match. The CDR3 sequence is 16 residues long. In DNA, the CDR3 is TGTGCCAGCAGCTCCGGACTAGCGGGATCGAAGGAGACCCAGTACTTC. Its protein is CASSSGLAGSKETQYF.

This sequence joins TRBV6-5 and TRBJ2-2, with 8 bases matching TRBD1. V dropped 2 bases and J dropped 7; count of bases not matched to a gene: 9. The CDR3 spans 16 residues. Germline values: CDR1 MNHEY, CDR2 SVGAGI. The CDR3 protein is CASSYLPGGSIGELFF. CDR3 bases: TGTGCCAGCAGTTACCTACCAGGGGGCTCAATCGGGGAGCTGTTTTTT.